A selection of T cell receptor beta chains follows, all from one sample in a study of OX40 agonist ivuxolimab in advanced cancers. Here immunoSEQ multiplex PCR was the method, and the copy in TCRdb shows in-frame clones only, minus some. The table includes tens of thousands of clones, approximately 83% detected once. Sequenced here: CD4+ or CD8+ T cells sorted from blood, sampled in a trial of the OX40 agonist ivuxolimab. Receptors originate from an adult with an advanced solid tumor such as melanoma, head and neck, liver or kidney cancer. Each CDR3 is given with its conserved first and last residue. Fields, in order: D gene, clone size, V gene, CDR3 length, J gene, CDR3 DNA, CDR3 protein. D genes are given only for firm matches. Size values are once, few and many counts, or a class for expanded clones, and some rows have none.

TRBD2	-	TRBV7-8	15	TRBJ2-7	TGTGCCAGCAGCCCTCTCCTAGCGGGGGGAGGCGAGCAGTACTTC	CASSPLLAGGGEQYF
-	-	TRBV2	15	TRBJ1-3	TGTGCCAGCAGTGTTACGGTGAGCTCTGGAAACACCATATATTTT	CASSVTVSSGNTIYF
-	-	TRBV5-6	17	TRBJ2-1	TGTGCCAGCAGATCTAGCCGTGGCGGAGGGGCCTACAATGAGCAGTTCTTC	CASRSSRGGGAYNEQFF
-	-	TRBV10-3	15	TRBJ2-7	TGTGCCATCAGTGGGGGGACTGGCGGGACATACGAGCAGTACTTC	CAISGGTGGTYEQYF
-	-	TRBV10-1	14	TRBJ2-3	TGCGCCAGCAGTGAGTGGGACAGCACAGATACGCAGTATTTT	CASSEWDSTDTQYF
-	-	TRBV7-9	15	TRBJ2-2	TGTGCCAGCAGCTTAGTCGCCAGGGGTGGCGGGGAGCTGTTTTTT	CASSLVARGGGELFF
-	-	TRBV4-1	15	TRBJ1-1	TGCGCCAGCAGCCAGATGCCACAGACGTACACTGAAGCTTTCTTT	CASSQMPQTYTEAFF
-	-	TRBV27	12	TRBJ2-7	TGTGCCAGCAGTTTGCGGGGTTACGAGCAGTACTTC	CASSLRGYEQYF
-	-	TRBV6-1	14	TRBJ2-5	TGTGCCAGCAGCCCCAGGGGAGGGGTGGAGACCCAGTACTTC	CASSPRGGVETQYF
TRBD2	large	TRBV5-8	14	TRBJ2-1	TGTGCCAGCAGCTTAGGACTAGGAGTCAATGAGCAGTTCTTC	CASSLGLGVNEQFF
-	-	TRBV5-1	13	TRBJ1-1	TGCGCCAGCAGCCGGACAGAGAACACTGAAGCTTTCTTT	CASSRTENTEAFF
TRBD2	-	TRBV30	16	TRBJ2-5	TGTGCCTGGAGTTCGGAGGGGAGGGTGGAGGGAGAGACCCAGTACTTC	CAWSSEGRVEGETQYF
-	-	TRBV6-5	14	TRBJ2-1	TGTGCCAGCAGTATTAGGGAGGCGTACAATGAGCAGTTCTTC	CASSIREAYNEQFF
TRBD1	-	TRBV7-2	17	TRBJ2-1	TGTGCCAGCAGCTTGACAGGGGATGTGGGATGGGTGAATGAGCAGTTCTTC	CASSLTGDVGWVNEQFF